A single sample gave rise to the 10 T cell receptor beta chains below, sequenced in a study of T-cell memory formation after mild COVID-19. TCRdb re-derived calls from the 5' RACE reads in MiXCR, one entry per CDR3 protein. This table has 350,000 to 450,000 distinct CDR3 sequences, under 15% appearing once. Sequenced: PBMCs or a T cell subset sorted from them (not recorded which). These receptors were obtained from a man aged 18 to 35 who had mild COVID-19 (a few samples of this study predate the infection). Cell type and time point are not known.

The V and J genes are TRBV6-2 or TRBV6-3 and TRBJ1-2, with 7 bases matching TRBD1. The trim removed 0 bases at V and 2 bases at J, leaving 6 bases unmatched. This CDR3 is 16 amino acids long. Germline V gives CDR1 MNHEY, CDR2 SVGEGT. This chain's CDR3 is CASSYSGTARNYGYTF. The CDR3 coding sequence is TGTGCCAGCAGTTACTCGGGGACAGCACGAAACTATGGCTACACCTTC.

This clonotype appeared a few times. The chain carries TRBV7-6 and TRBJ2-1; 14 bases line up with TRBD2. V lost 5 bases to trimming and J lost 6 bases; unmatched junction nucleotides: 9. Germline lookup yields CDR1 SGHVS and CDR2 FNYEAQ. The CDR3 runs 17 residues. CDR3 region: CASSPIQTSGGGNEQFF. DNA for the CDR3: TGTGCCAGCAGCCCCATCCAGACTAGCGGGGGGGGCAATGAGCAGTTCTTC. The full variable domain, rest sourced from reference TRBV7-6 and TRBJ2-1, is GAGVSQSPRYKVTKRGQDVALRCDPISGHVSLYWYRQALGQGPEFLTYFNYEAQQDKSGLPNDRFSAERPEGSISTLTIQRTEQRDSAMYRCASSPIQTSGGGNEQFFGPGTRLTVL.

The J gene is TRBJ1-6, the V gene TRBV5-1; D remains ambiguous. Per the germline V gene, CDR1 is SGHRS and CDR2 is YFSETQ. The V end lost 4 bases, the J end lost 10 bases, and 12 bases lay between the germline ends. This CDR3 contains 13 residues. In DNA form, the CDR3 reads TGCGCCAGCAGCAACTCCCCGGAGTCACCCCTCCACTTT. Residues: CASSNSPESPLHF.

This clonotype has just a few counts. CDR3 in amino acids: CASKRAASGSYEQYF. The CDR3 nucleotides are TGTGCCAGCAAAAGGGCGGCTAGCGGGTCCTACGAGCAGTACTTC. The chain links TRBV27 to TRBJ2-7, with 8 bases identical to TRBD2. This CDR3 has 15 amino acids. After removal of 7 bases from V and 1 base from J, the junction contained 9 bases not matched to a gene. Germline V gene lookup returns CDR1 MNHEY and CDR2 SMNVEV (reference sequence).

A few counts support this clonotype. The chain is built from TRBV7-2 and TRBJ1-6; no reliable D call. CDR3 length equals 12 residues. Trimming took off 11 bases at V and 0 bases at J, with 5 bases between the two ends. CDR1 SGHTA and CDR2 FQGNSA come from the germline V gene. In nucleotides, the CDR3 is TGTGCCGTTTCCTCCTATAATTCACCCCTCCACTTT. Translation gives CAVSSYNSPLHF.

This clonotype was seen ten or more times. The gene calls are TRBV18 and TRBJ2-7; D may correspond to TRBD1 or TRBD2 (6 bases each). Trimming shortened V by 3 bases and J by 7 bases, and 16 bases separated the two germline ends. Per germline, CDR1 KGHSH and CDR2 LQKENI. CDR3 length: 14 residues. The CDR3 loop reads CASSPQPGAREQYV. The CDR3 DNA is TGTGCCAGCTCACCGCAGCCGGGGGCGCGAGAGCAGTACGTC.

The sample holds many counts of this clonotype. The rearrangement joins TRBV10-3 to TRBJ2-5; a possible D gene is TRBD1 (6 bases). Germline V gene data show CDR1 as ENHRY and CDR2 as SYGVKD. V was cut by 6 bases and J by 4 bases, with 9 bases left in between. CDR3 length: 12 residues. The CDR3 reads CAISLRGETQYF. The CDR3 region has the DNA TGTGCCATCAGCCTCAGGGGAGAGACCCAGTACTTC.

In this sample, this clonotype turned up many times. The chain carries TRBV5-1 and TRBJ1-3; TRBD1 matches at 7 bases. Trimming removed 6 bases from V and 9 bases from J; junction bases left unmatched: 12. Germline V gene lookup returns CDR1 SGHRS and CDR2 YFSETQ. CDR3 size: 14 residues. The chain's CDR3 is CASTPGTAEGTIYF. The CDR3 region has the DNA TGCGCCAGCACGCCTGGGACAGCCGAGGGCACCATATATTTT.

This chain joins TRBV6-5 and TRBJ1-2; tentative D call: TRBD1 (6 bases). V was shortened by 0 bases and J by 7 bases, with 15 bases between the two germline ends. The length of the CDR3 is 15 residues. Germline V gene data show CDR1 as MNHEY and CDR2 as SVGAGI. The CDR3 spells CASSYSMDSPGGYTF. The CDR3 nucleotides are TGTGCCAGCAGTTACTCGATGGACAGTCCTGGTGGCTACACCTTC.

This clonotype has ten or more counts. The rearrangement joins TRBV5-1 to TRBJ1-1, with unresolved D. Germline CDR1 reads SGHRS; CDR2 reads YFSETQ. CDR3 length: 14 amino acids. V lost 0 bases to trimming and J lost 5 bases, with 11 bases between them. The DNA for the CDR3 is TGCGCCAGCAGCTTGGGGGATGGCGAAACTGAAGCTTTCTTT. Residues: CASSLGDGETEAFF.